The clone carrying this T cell receptor beta chain was seen once. The data derive from a study of PD-1 blockade in mismatch repair-deficient tumors. The trim removed 5 bases at V and 3 bases at J, leaving 16 bases unmatched. The germline V gene encodes CDR1 SEHNR and CDR2 FQNEAQ (reference sequence). CDR3 size: 18 residues. The assay was immunoSEQ multiplex PCR, and TCRdb's table has in-frame clones only and misses some. Seen here are some 120,000 clones, roughly 90% observed once, and the top ten hold about an eighth. This sample comprised peripheral blood, obtained 72 weeks after starting pembrolizumab. The receptor was derived from an adult with mismatch repair-deficient cancer. This chain links TRBV7-9 with TRBJ2-5; TRBD2 matches at 9 bases. The CDR3 reads CASSQLAGVGEREETQYF. The CDR3 coding sequence is TGTGCCAGCAGCCAATTAGCGGGAGTAGGGGAACGTGAAGAGACCCAGTACTTC.